This TCR beta chain was retrieved from a study of cytomegalovirus exposure and HLA in healthy donors. Whole-study findings and limits: Many donors carried some public TCRs, although rarity characterized most TCR sequences. Across HLA loci, a later analysis found differing TCR association rates, with DRB1 most and HLA-C fewest.

In the PCR, 60 Vbeta and 13 Jbeta primers were used. Sequencing used immunoSEQ multiplex PCR; TCRdb keeps in-frame clones, though not all of them. Its listing shows about 70,000 clones. A note on this clone: Its antigen is undetermined.

The CDR3 spans 15 residues. V dropped 1 base and J dropped 0 bases, with 8 bases sitting between them. The germline CDR1 and CDR2 sequences are SGHRS and YFSETQ. Healthy bone marrow donors made up the cohort. This receptor was obtained from a female donor in good health and CMV-seropositive. The sample taken for sequencing was PBMCs. V gene TRBV5-1 combines with J gene TRBJ1-5; D possibly corresponds to TRBD1 (6 bases). CDR3 DNA sequence: TGCGCCAGCAGCTTGAGGGGGAATAGCAATCAGCCCCAGCATTTT. Encoded protein: CASSLRGNSNQPQHF. The entire variable domain, with the rest obtained from reference TRBV5-1 and TRBJ1-5, is as follows: KAGVTQTPRYLIKTRGQQVTLSCSPISGHRSVSWYQQTPGQGLQFLFEYFSETQRNKGNFPGRFSGRQFSNSRSEMNVSTLELGDSALYLCASSLRGNSNQPQHFGDGTRLSIL.